These 10 T cell receptor beta chains were all obtained from the same sample, sequenced in a study of blood T cell repertoires in COVID-19 (dated by TCRdb to between 2020 and 2021). To prepare the library, the immunoSEQ multiplex PCR assay was applied. TCRdb mirrors the immuneACCESS table, restricted to in-frame sequences. Some clones are absent from its copies; in checked studies, under half trace to an unresolved V gene, and the reason for the others is unknown. The sample table holds fewer than 75,000 clones, of which 85% to 90% were seen once. The biggest ten clones account for approximately 1.5% of the sample. Specimen: peripheral blood. All receptors come from a man in his sixties with acute or convalescent COVID-19.

The CDR3 protein is CASSESRGRNYGYTF. CDR3 nucleotides: TGTGCCAGCAGTGAAAGTAGGGGCAGGAACTATGGCTACACCTTC. This chain connects TRBV2 to TRBJ1-2, with D maybe TRBD1 (5 bases). Germline CDR1 SNHLY, CDR2 FYNNEI. V lost 2 bases and J lost 2, with 12 bases in between. The CDR3 is 15 residues long. The variable domain in full, completed from reference TRBV2 and TRBJ1-2, reads EPEVTQTPSHQVTQMGQEVILRCVPISNHLYFYWYRQILGQKVEFLVSFYNNEISEKSEIFDDQFSVERPDGSNFTLKIRSTKLEDSAMYFCASSESRGRNYGYTFGSGTRLTVV.

The chain employs TRBV19 and TRBJ1-2; D is unresolved. Germline CDR1 and CDR2: LNHDA and SQIVND (reference sequence). Deletions cut 7 bases from V and 3 bases from J, with 24 bases between. This CDR3 contains 17 residues. The chain's CDR3 is CASTPRFDSISYYGYTF. The CDR3 DNA reads as TGTGCCAGTACCCCGCGGTTCGATTCTATATCCTACTATGGCTACACCTTC.

The genes are TRBV5-1 and TRBJ1-5; 7 nucleotides agree with TRBD1. V was clipped by 0 bases and J by 6 bases; unmatched bases: 3. CDR1 SGHRS and CDR2 YFSETQ come from the germline V gene. The CDR3 totals 14 residues. Here the CDR3 reads CASSLGEGAQPQHF. The CDR3 DNA is TGCGCCAGCAGCTTGGGAGAGGGGGCTCAGCCCCAGCATTTT.

This chain links TRBV6-5 with TRBJ1-1; unclear D gene. The CDR3 is made up of 14 amino acids. CDR1 MNHEY and CDR2 SVGAGI come from the germline V gene. Trimming pared 2 bases from V and 0 bases from J, leaving 7 bases between. Here the CDR3 reads CASSYQVLNTEAFF. The CDR3 DNA reads TGTGCCAGCAGTTACCAGGTACTGAACACTGAAGCTTTCTTT.

This chain joins TRBV7-2 and TRBJ1-2, with D possibly being TRBD1 (6 bases). CDR3 length: 15 amino acids. In germline, CDR1 is SGHTA, CDR2 FQGNSA. V was clipped by 5 bases and J by 10 bases, with 23 bases between them. This CDR3 is CASSRGGLAGDYYTF. CDR3 DNA sequence: TGTGCCAGCAGCCGGGGAGGGTTAGCAGGGGACTACTACACCTTC. Full variable domain (remainder filled in from reference TRBV7-2 and TRBJ1-2): GAGVSQSPSNKVTEKGKDVELRCDPISGHTALYWYRQSLGQGLEFLIYFQGNSAPDKSGLPSDRFSAERTGGSVSTLTIQRTQQEDSAVYLCASSRGGLAGDYYTFGSGTRLTVV.

This clone was counted a few times. This chain uses TRBV5-1 with TRBJ1-2, with TRBD1 as a possible D gene (5 bases). Germline values: CDR1 SGHRS, CDR2 YFSETQ. The V gene lost 0 bases and the J gene lost 7 bases, with 19 bases spanning the gap. The CDR3 totals 16 residues. The CDR3 nucleotides are TGCGCCAGCAGCTTGGAGGTTGGGACTCTGGATGGTGGCTACACCTTC. Residues: CASSLEVGTLDGGYTF. The full variable domain, rest sourced from reference TRBV5-1 and TRBJ1-2, is KAGVTQTPRYLIKTRGQQVTLSCSPISGHRSVSWYQQTPGQGLQFLFEYFSETQRNKGNFPGRFSGRQFSNSRSEMNVSTLELGDSALYLCASSLEVGTLDGGYTFGSGTRLTVV.

V usage is TRBV2 and J usage is TRBJ1-2; a possible D gene is TRBD1 (5 bases). Germline V gene sequence: CDR1 SNHLY, CDR2 FYNNEI. This CDR3 spans 12 amino acids. V was pared by 3 bases and J by 8 bases, with 10 bases between. CDR3 DNA: TGTGCCAGCAGTGACTCAGGGCGAGGCTACACCTTC. The encoded protein is CASSDSGRGYTF.

The chain combines TRBV5-1 with TRBJ1-2; 9 bases line up with TRBD1. Trimming cost V 0 bases and J 7 bases; bases outside gene matches: 4. This CDR3 is 14 amino acids long. Germline V lookup: CDR1 SGHRS, CDR2 YFSETQ. The CDR3 region has the DNA TGCGCCAGCAGCTTGGAACAGGGGGCTGGTGGCTACACCTTC. Translated: CASSLEQGAGGYTF.

This clone was recorded once. J is TRBJ1-3 and V is TRBV5-6; TRBD1 aligns across 7 bases. The CDR3 is made up of 14 amino acids. V was pared by 4 bases and J by 3 bases, with 4 bases of the junction left unmatched. In germline, CDR1 is SGHDT, CDR2 YYEEEE. CDR3 in amino acids: CASSPGGYGNTIYF. CDR3 nucleotides: TGTGCCAGCAGCCCAGGGGGGTATGGAAACACCATATATTTT.

This chain links TRBV6-6 with TRBJ2-2, with D perhaps matching TRBD2 (5 bases). The CDR3 extends over 15 amino acids. Germline loops: CDR1 MNHNY, CDR2 SVGAGI (reference sequence). Trimming pared 2 bases from V and 6 bases from J, leaving 13 bases between. CDR3 loop: CASSYPQPGSGELFF. The CDR3 DNA sequence: TGTGCCAGCAGTTACCCTCAACCGGGGTCCGGGGAGCTGTTTTTT.